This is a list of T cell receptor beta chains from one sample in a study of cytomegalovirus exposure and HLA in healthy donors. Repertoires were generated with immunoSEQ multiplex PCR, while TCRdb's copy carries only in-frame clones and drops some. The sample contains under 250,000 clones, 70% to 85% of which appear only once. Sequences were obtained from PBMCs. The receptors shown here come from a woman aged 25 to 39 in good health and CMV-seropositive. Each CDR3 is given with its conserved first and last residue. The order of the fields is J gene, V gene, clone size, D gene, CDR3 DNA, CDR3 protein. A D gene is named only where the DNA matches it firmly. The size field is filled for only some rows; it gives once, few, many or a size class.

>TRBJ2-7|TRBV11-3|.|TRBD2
TGTGCCAGCAGCGCCCAGACTAGCGGGTATACCTACGAGCAGTACTTC
CASSAQTSGYTYEQYF
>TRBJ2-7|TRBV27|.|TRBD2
TGTGCCAGCAGTTTTGCGGGGGGCCCCTACGAGCAGTACTTC
CASSFAGGPYEQYF
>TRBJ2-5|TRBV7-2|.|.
TGTGCCAGCAGCTTATGGCGGGAGACCCAGTACTTC
CASSLWRETQYF
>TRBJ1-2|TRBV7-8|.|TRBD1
TGTGCCAGCAGCGCCCGGGACAGGGTGGCCTATGGCTACACCTTC
CASSARDRVAYGYTF
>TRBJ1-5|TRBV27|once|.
TGTGCCAGCAGTTTATGGGCAGGGTCTGGCAATCAGCCCCAGCATTTT
CASSLWAGSGNQPQHF
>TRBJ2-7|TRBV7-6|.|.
TGTGCCAGCAGCTTGGCAGAAGACTACGAGCAGTACTTC
CASSLAEDYEQYF
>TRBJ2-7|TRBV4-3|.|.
TGCGCCAGCAGCCAAAGGGACAAGGGGCCCTACGAGCAGTACTTC
CASSQRDKGPYEQYF
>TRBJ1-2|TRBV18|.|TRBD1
TGTGCCAGCTCACCACCGGTCAGGACAGGGGGCAATGGCTACACCTTC
CASSPPVRTGGNGYTF
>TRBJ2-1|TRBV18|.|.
TGTGCCAGCTCACGACGGGAGACGTACAATGAGCAGTTCTTC
CASSRRETYNEQFF
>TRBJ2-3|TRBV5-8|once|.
TGTGCCAGCAGCTCCCAGCTCGGGTCACTCACAGATACGCAGTATTTT
CASSSQLGSLTDTQYF
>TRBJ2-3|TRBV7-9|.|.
TGTGCCAGCAGCCCCCTCATGCGGGATGTAACAGATACGCAGTATTTT
CASSPLMRDVTDTQYF
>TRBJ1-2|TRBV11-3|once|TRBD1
TGTGCCAGCAGCAGGGACAGGGCGAACTATGGCTACACCTTC
CASSRDRANYGYTF
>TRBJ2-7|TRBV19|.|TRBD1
TGTGCCAGTAGTGCCGGGACAGGGTTGATCGAGCAGTACTTC
CASSAGTGLIEQYF
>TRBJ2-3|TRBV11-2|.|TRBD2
TGTGCCAGCAGCTCCCACCTCCTGGAAGCGGGGGGGTCCGTAGATACGCAGTATTTT
CASSSHLLEAGGSVDTQYF
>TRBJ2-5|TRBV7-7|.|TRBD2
TGTGCCAGCAGCTCGCAAGCGGGGGATCAGACCCAGTACTTC
CASSSQAGDQTQYF
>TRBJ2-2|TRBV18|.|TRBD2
TGTGCCAGCTCACCCCGACTAGCGGGAGACACCGGGGAGCTGTTTTTT
CASSPRLAGDTGELFF
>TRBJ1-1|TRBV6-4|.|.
TGTGCCAGCAGCGACCATGGAGGGTCTTCTGAAGCTTTCTTT
CASSDHGGSSEAFF
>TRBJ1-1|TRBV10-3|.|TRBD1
TGTGCCATCACGGCAGGGGGCGGGGACACTGAAGCTTTCTTT
CAITAGGGDTEAFF
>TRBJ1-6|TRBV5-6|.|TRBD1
TGTGCCAGCAGCAAGAGGACAGGGCAGCAGAATTCACCCCTCCACTTT
CASSKRTGQQNSPLHF
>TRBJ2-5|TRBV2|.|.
TGTGCCAGCAGTGAAGTGGCAGAAGAGACCCAGTACTTC
CASSEVAEETQYF
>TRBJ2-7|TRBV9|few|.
TGTGCCAGCAGCGTACGACAGAACTCCTACGAGCAGTACTTC
CASSVRQNSYEQYF
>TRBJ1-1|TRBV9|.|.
TGTGCCAGCAGCTCGCACAGCAACACTGAAGCTTTCTTT
CASSSHSNTEAFF
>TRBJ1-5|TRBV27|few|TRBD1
TGTGCCAGCAGTTCTAGGGGACAGATCAATCAGCCCCAGCATTTT
CASSSRGQINQPQHF
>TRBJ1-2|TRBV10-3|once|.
TGTGCCATCACCGCCGGCTCGGGTTATGGCTACACTTTC
CAITAGSGYGYTF
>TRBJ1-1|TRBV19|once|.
TGTGCCAGTACCTCGATGGGAGTAAACACTGAAGCTTTCTTT
CASTSMGVNTEAFF
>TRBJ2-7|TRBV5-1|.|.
TGCGCCAGCAGCTATAGCGGAGAGACCTACGAGCAGTACTTC
CASSYSGETYEQYF
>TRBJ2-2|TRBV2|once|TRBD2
TGTGCCAGCAAGTCCCCGTCGGGGGGGTATACGAACACCGGGGAGCTGTTTTTT
CASKSPSGGYTNTGELFF
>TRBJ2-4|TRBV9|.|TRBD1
TGTGCCAGCAGCGTAGGTTGGAGGACAGGGATTAAAAACATTCAGTACTTC
CASSVGWRTGIKNIQYF
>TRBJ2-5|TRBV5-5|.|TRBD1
TGTGCCAGCAGCCCCGGACAGGGGGTAAGGGAGACCCAGTACTTC
CASSPGQGVRETQYF
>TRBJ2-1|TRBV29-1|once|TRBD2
TGCAGCGTTGGGGGGGGCAATGAGCAGTTCTTC
CSVGGGNEQFF
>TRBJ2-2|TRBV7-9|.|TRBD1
TGTGCCAGCAGACCCACAGGGGGCGGTAACACCGGGGAGCTGTTTTTT
CASRPTGGGNTGELFF
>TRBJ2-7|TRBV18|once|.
TGTGCCAGCTCGCGGGGTAGTTGGGAGCAGTACTTC
CASSRGSWEQYF
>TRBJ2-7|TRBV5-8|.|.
TGTGCCAGCAGCCCCGGGGCCCCAGCGGGTGAGCAGTACTTC
CASSPGAPAGEQYF
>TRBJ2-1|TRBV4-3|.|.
TGCGCCAGCAGCCAAGATCGTAGGAGCTCCTACAATGAGCAGTTCTTC
CASSQDRRSSYNEQFF
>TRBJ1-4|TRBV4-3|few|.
TGCGCCAGCAGCCGCGACAGAACTAATGAAAAACTGTTTTTT
CASSRDRTNEKLFF
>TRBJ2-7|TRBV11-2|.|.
TGTGCCAGCAGCTTAGATTTGTGGGGGAGGTACGAGCAGTACTTC
CASSLDLWGRYEQYF
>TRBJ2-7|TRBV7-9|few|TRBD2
TGTGCCAGCAGTATCCATAGCGGGAGTTCCGAGCAGTACTTC
CASSIHSGSSEQYF
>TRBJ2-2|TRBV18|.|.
TGTGCCAGCTCCCGCGGCGCGCCTTCGAACACCGGGGAGCTGTTTTTT
CASSRGAPSNTGELFF
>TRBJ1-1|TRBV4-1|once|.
TGCGCCAGCAGCCAAGTACTACAGGACACTGAAGCTTTCTTT
CASSQVLQDTEAFF
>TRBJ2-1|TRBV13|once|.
TGTGCCAGCAGCTCCTCCGGTCTTTACAATGAGCAGTTCTTC
CASSSSGLYNEQFF
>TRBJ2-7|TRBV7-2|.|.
TGTGCCAGCAGGGTGGGGGGTACCTACGAGCAGTACTTC
CASRVGGTYEQYF
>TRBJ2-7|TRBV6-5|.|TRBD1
TGTGCCAGCAGTTATTCGACAGGGGGCGGGACCTACGAGCAGTACTTC
CASSYSTGGGTYEQYF
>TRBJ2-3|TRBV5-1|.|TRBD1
TGCGCCAGCACTATAACCCCCCAGGGGGCCTTCACAGATACGCAGTATTTT
CASTITPQGAFTDTQYF
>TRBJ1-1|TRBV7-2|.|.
TGTGCCAGCAGCCCCCTAGGGGGCACTGAAGCTTTCTTT
CASSPLGGTEAFF
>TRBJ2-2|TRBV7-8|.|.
TGTGCCAGCAGCTCCCTACTAGGAAGATTTCCGAACACCGGGGAGCTGTTTTTT
CASSSLLGRFPNTGELFF
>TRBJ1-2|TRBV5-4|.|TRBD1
TGTGCCAGCAGCTGGGGACAACAGGGGGCGAACTATGGCTACACCTTC
CASSWGQQGANYGYTF
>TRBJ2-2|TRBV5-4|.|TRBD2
TGTGCCAGCGCGGGGGGCAACACCGGGGAGCTGTTTTTT
CASAGGNTGELFF